The present T cell receptor beta chain was sequenced within a study of T cell responses to AZD1222 COVID-19 vaccine. Broader study findings: Donors were mostly white British, more females; clonal diversity possibly underestimated. Dominant at 160-218 and 743-854, vaccine-associated CD4 TCRs also spanned spike. Receipt of two AZD1222 doses was followed by a rise in Spike-specific TCR breadth and depth.

V lost 3 bases, J lost 4 bases, and 7 bases lay in between. This CDR3 is built from 12 residues. The repertoire was sequenced with immunoSEQ multiplex PCR; TCRdb's copy has only in-frame clones and lacks some. The profile covers roughly 150,000 clones, with around nine tenths appearing a single time and about 7% taken by the ten largest. With respect to this clone: Its target is not known.

The TCR originated in an adult who had recovered from COVID-19. The rearrangement links TRBV12-3 or TRBV12-4 to TRBJ2-7; the D gene is possibly TRBD1 (5 bases). Sequenced here: peripheral blood, sampled after recovery from COVID-19. CDR3 bases: TGTGCCAGCAGTTTGACAGAATACGAGCAGTACTTC. Translating gives CASSLTEYEQYF.